This is a list of T cell receptor beta chains from one sample in a study of blood T cell repertoires in COVID-19. Sequencing used immunoSEQ multiplex PCR; TCRdb keeps in-frame clones, though not all of them. The table lists about 480,000 clones, about 91% of them singletons, with over 10% in the top ten. The sequenced sample consisted of peripheral blood. The receptors stem from a woman between 50 and 59 years old with COVID-19, enrolled during active disease. Both conserved end residues are part of each CDR3. The D gene is left open where the match is weak. Clone size is shown for a subset of rows, as once, few, many or a class of expanded clone.

V gene: TRBV19
clone size: NA
J gene: TRBJ1-5
D gene: NA
CDR3 DNA: TGTGCCAGTCAGTCGATTTCTAGCAATCAGCCCCAGCATTTT
CDR3 protein: CASQSISSNQPQHF

V gene: TRBV6-5
clone size: once
J gene: TRBJ2-7
D gene: TRBD2
CDR3 DNA: TGTGCCAGCAGCAGAGCGGGGGGGCCTGTGTACGAGCAGTACTTC
CDR3 protein: CASSRAGGPVYEQYF

V gene: TRBV29-1
clone size: NA
J gene: TRBJ1-1
D gene: TRBD1
CDR3 DNA: TGCAGCGCCGGAATCGGACAGGGCACTGAAGCTTTCTTT
CDR3 protein: CSAGIGQGTEAFF

V gene: TRBV7-2
clone size: NA
J gene: TRBJ2-2
D gene: NA
CDR3 DNA: TGTGCCAGCAGCCCCTTAGTCGTGACTGTCACCGGGGAGCTGTTTTTT
CDR3 protein: CASSPLVVTVTGELFF

V gene: TRBV30
clone size: NA
J gene: TRBJ2-2
D gene: NA
CDR3 DNA: TGTGCCTGCCAAACAGAGTTAAGGGGCACCGGGGAGCTGTTTTTT
CDR3 protein: CACQTELRGTGELFF

V gene: TRBV21-1
clone size: NA
J gene: TRBJ1-5
D gene: NA
CDR3 DNA: TGTGCCAGCTCCAGGGGGCACCGAAGCAATCAGCCCCAGCATTTT
CDR3 protein: CASSRGHRSNQPQHF

V gene: TRBV11-2
clone size: NA
J gene: TRBJ2-3
D gene: NA
CDR3 DNA: TGTGCCAGCAGCTTAGATTGGGGAGTTAGCACAGATACGCAGTATTTT
CDR3 protein: CASSLDWGVSTDTQYF

V gene: TRBV6-1
clone size: NA
J gene: TRBJ1-1
D gene: TRBD1
CDR3 DNA: TGTGCCAGCAGTGAAATATCCCTAGGACAGGGGGCGGCTTTCTTT
CDR3 protein: CASSEISLGQGAAFF

V gene: TRBV30
clone size: NA
J gene: TRBJ2-3
D gene: TRBD2
CDR3 DNA: TGTGCCTGGAGTGGCACCCTAACTAGCGGGGGGACTTCTAGCACAGATACGCAGTATTTT
CDR3 protein: CAWSGTLTSGGTSSTDTQYF

V gene: TRBV7-9
clone size: NA
J gene: TRBJ1-1
D gene: TRBD1
CDR3 DNA: TGTGCCAGCAGCCGGGACAGGGAAATGAACACTGAAGCTTTCTTT
CDR3 protein: CASSRDREMNTEAFF

V gene: TRBV7-9
clone size: NA
J gene: TRBJ1-1
D gene: NA
CDR3 DNA: TGTGCCAGCAGCTTTCTGGGCAAGTACACTGAAGCTTTCTTT
CDR3 protein: CASSFLGKYTEAFF

V gene: TRBV18
clone size: NA
J gene: TRBJ2-7
D gene: TRBD1
CDR3 DNA: TGTGCCAGCTCATCAGGGGGTTGGGAGCAGTACTTC
CDR3 protein: CASSSGGWEQYF

V gene: TRBV5-4
clone size: NA
J gene: TRBJ2-1
D gene: NA
CDR3 DNA: TGTGCCAGCAGCCCCCCCTTGCAGGGGTCATACAATGAGCAGTTCTTC
CDR3 protein: CASSPPLQGSYNEQFF

V gene: TRBV3-1/TRBV3-2
clone size: NA
J gene: TRBJ1-4
D gene: NA
CDR3 DNA: TGTGCCAGCAGCCGGCAGGGGACTAATGAAAAACTGTTTTTT
CDR3 protein: CASSRQGTNEKLFF

V gene: TRBV5-4
clone size: NA
J gene: TRBJ1-1
D gene: NA
CDR3 DNA: TGTGCCAGCAGTAGCGGGGAGGGAACTGAAGCTTTCTTT
CDR3 protein: CASSSGEGTEAFF

V gene: TRBV7-6
clone size: NA
J gene: TRBJ2-5
D gene: TRBD2
CDR3 DNA: TGTGCCAGCAGGGGCCGGGGGGCCCAGTACTTC
CDR3 protein: CASRGRGAQYF